This T cell receptor beta chain was identified during a study of beta chain features in type 1 diabetes. Notes on the study in general: In the patient group, naive, central memory and Treg TCRB repertoires seemed more alike than in the healthy donor group. Short templates might get an advantage during PCR, and this would be equal in patients and controls. The question left open here concerned HLA type influencing TCRB rearrangement.

On this clone itself: Its matching antigen is unknown.

Germline loops: CDR1 SGHAT, CDR2 FQNNGV. Trimming took 4 bases from V and 1 from J, leaving 14 bases between them. There are 15 residues in the CDR3. Every bit of the isolated RNA underwent reverse transcription, so sequencing read expressed TCRB transcripts. The assay was immunoSEQ multiplex PCR, and TCRdb's table has in-frame clones only and misses some. In the table there are hundreds of thousands of clones, over 25% of which are singletons. Sample: naive CD4+ T cells from blood. The V and J genes are TRBV11-2 and TRBJ2-7, with D perhaps matching TRBD2 (5 bases). The clonotype comes from a man younger than 35 in good health. CDR3 bases: TGTGCCAGCAGCTACGCTCGCGGGTATTCCTACGAGCAGTACTTC. Amino acid sequence: CASSYARGYSYEQYF.